This TCR beta chain came from a study of cytomegalovirus exposure and HLA in healthy donors. PCR involved 60 Vbeta and 13 Jbeta primers. Generated by immunoSEQ multiplex PCR, the TCRdb table keeps only in-frame clones and is missing some. The data show under 200,000 clones, with roughly 80% seen just once and roughly 2.3% held by the top ten. Notes on this clone: Its target is unknown.

The study, taken as a whole, reports: Previous analysis showed most TCR beta V segments were productive about 87% or about 30% of the time. HLA-A and HLA-B allele assignments for most subjects were reportedly predicted accurately using TCR beta sequences. The authors later found TCR association rates varying by HLA locus, with DRB1 most and HLA-C fewest.

The sample taken for sequencing was PBMCs. This sequence originates from a man aged 55 to 70 in good health and CMV-seronegative.

CDR3 sequence: CAISETGTGTRGRGEQFF. The CDR3 DNA sequence: TGTGCCATCAGCGAGACAGGCACCGGGACTAGGGGACGGGGTGAGCAGTTCTTC. This chain uses TRBV10-3 with TRBJ2-1, with 8 positions matching TRBD2. The length of the CDR3 is 18 residues. The trim removed 6 bases at V and 9 bases at J, leaving 22 bases unmatched. Germline CDR1 reads ENHRY; CDR2 reads SYGVKD.